This entry lists 21 T cell receptor beta chains sequenced from one sample in a study of PD-L1 blockade in urothelial cancer. Clones were sequenced by immunoSEQ multiplex PCR, and TCRdb holds only the in-frame ones, with some missing. This table holds about 44,000 clones, approximately 78% found once. Sequenced here: PBMCs, sampled around atezolizumab (anti-PD-L1) treatment. The receptors derive from a man between 65 and 85 years old with urothelial cancer.

This clone was seen more than once but under ten times. The chain carries TRBV9 and TRBJ1-2; 7 bases line up with TRBD1. CDR3 length: 16 residues. J lost 6 bases, V lost 4 bases, and 15 bases had no gene match. Germline V gene lookup returns CDR1 SGDLS and CDR2 YYNGEE. CDR3 sequence: CASSPLGTVVSHGYTF. The CDR3 bases are TGTGCCAGCAGCCCCCTCGGGACAGTCGTTTCCCATGGCTACACCTTC.

J is TRBJ1-2 and V is TRBV23-1; 7 bases match TRBD1. TRBV23-1 falls under the ORF class, with uncertain function. This CDR3 has 18 residues. V lost 7 bases and J lost 0; bases outside the gene matches: 17. The CDR3 DNA is TGCGCCAGCATTGAGCCCCGGGACAGAAACGACGCTAACTATGGCTACACCTTC. The encoded protein is CASIEPRDRNDANYGYTF.

This clone was recorded only once. The rearrangement uses TRBV27 and TRBJ1-5; D may be TRBD1 (5 bases). The V end lost 8 bases, the J end lost 4 bases, and 15 bases lay between the germline ends. The CDR3 spans 14 residues. The germline V gene encodes CDR1 MNHEY and CDR2 SMNVEV (reference sequence). The chain's CDR3 is CASLRQSLNQPQHF. CDR3 bases: TGTGCCAGCTTGCGACAGTCTCTAAATCAGCCCCAGCATTTT.

This clone has a handful of counts. The V and J genes are TRBV5-4 and TRBJ2-5, with D perhaps matching TRBD1 (6 bases). The CDR3 runs to 14 residues. Trimming removed 3 bases at V and 2 bases at J, with 11 bases between. The germline V gene has CDR1 SGHNT and CDR2 YYREEE (reference sequence). CDR3 DNA sequence: TGTGCCAGCAGCTCTCGACAGGTACAAGAGACCCAGTACTTC. Translation: CASSSRQVQETQYF.

This chain uses TRBV19 with TRBJ1-5; the D gene is possibly TRBD1 (5 bases). V was trimmed by 1 base and J by 3 bases, leaving 10 bases between them. The germline CDR1 and CDR2 sequences are LNHDA and SQIVND (reference sequence). CDR3 length equals 15 residues. The CDR3 DNA reads TGTGCCAGTAGTATAGGGCAGGGTGACAATCAGCCCCAGCATTTT. Protein product: CASSIGQGDNQPQHF.

Worth noting for this clone: The junction departs from the called germline gene at one end, perhaps through a read error. CDR3 DNA sequence: TGTGCCAGCAAAAAAGCGGGCCAAGGCTATAGCTACACCTTC. Protein: CASKKAGQGYSYTF. The rearrangement uses TRBV9 and TRBJ1-2; D gene unclear. The CDR3 is 14 residues long. Germline V gene data show CDR1 as SGDLS and CDR2 as YYNGEE.

This clone showed up just a few times. The chain couples TRBV7-2 to TRBJ1-4; D might be TRBD1 (5 bases). V gave up 4 bases and J gave up 7 bases, with 19 bases separating them. From germline, CDR1 is SGHTA and CDR2 FQGNSA. The CDR3 spans 16 residues. Written as DNA, the CDR3 is TGTGCCAGCAGCTCGGGTCGGGGGGGTCTAAGTGAAAAACTGTTTTTT. Its translation: CASSSGRGGLSEKLFF.

This clone was detected many times. The chain is built from TRBV7-2 and TRBJ2-1; 13 bases agree with TRBD2. The J segment lost 10 bases and the V segment lost 1 base, leaving 4 bases of the junction unmatched. Per the germline V gene, CDR1 is SGHTA and CDR2 is FQGNSA. The CDR3 has 15 amino acids. CDR3 nucleotide sequence: TGTGCCAGCAGCTTAGGGACTAGCGGGAGTAGGGAGCAGTTCTTC. Amino acid sequence: CASSLGTSGSREQFF.

The genes are TRBV6-4 and TRBJ2-3; D not certain. In germline, CDR1 is MRHNA, CDR2 SNTAGT. V was pared by 3 bases and J by 2 bases, with 12 bases between. The length of the CDR3 is 15 residues. The DNA for the CDR3 is TGTGCCAGCAGTGATGTATTTGCAGACACAGATACGCAGTATTTT. Protein product: CASSDVFADTDTQYF.

This clone was detected only a few times. The rearrangement joins TRBV11-2 to TRBJ2-5, with D perhaps TRBD1 (5 bases). V was clipped by 0 bases and J by 5 bases, with 13 bases between them. Germline V gene sequence: CDR1 SGHAT, CDR2 FQNNGV. The length of the CDR3 is 15 residues. CDR3 nucleotide sequence: TGTGCCAGCAGCTTAGATCCTCAGGGAAGGGAGACCCAGTACTTC. Amino acids: CASSLDPQGRETQYF.

The chain joins TRBV2 to TRBJ2-7; 8 nucleotides line up with TRBD1. There are 15 residues in the CDR3. The germline V gene encodes CDR1 SNHLY and CDR2 FYNNEI. Trimming at V came to 11 bases and at J to 6 bases, leaving 18 bases not matched to a gene. CDR3 sequence reads: CAGGTGASSAAEQYF. The CDR3 DNA follows: TGTGCCGGAGGGACAGGTGCGTCCTCCGCGGCCGAGCAGTACTTC. Looking up the rest from reference TRBV2 and TRBJ2-7 gives the full variable domain: EPEVTQTPSHQVTQMGQEVILRCVPISNHLYFYWYRQILGQKVEFLVSFYNNEISEKSEIFDDQFSVERPDGSNFTLKIRSTKLEDSAMYFCAGGTGASSAAEQYFGPGTRLTVT.

In its sample, this clone was seen a few times. The chain has TRBV6-5 and TRBJ2-7; 9 positions agree with TRBD1. V was clipped by 6 bases and J by 1 base; unmatched bases: 4. Germline CDR1 reads MNHEY; CDR2 reads SVGAGI. The CDR3 extends over 14 amino acids. The CDR3, as DNA: TGTGCCAGCAGCCTCGGACAGGGGTCCTACGAGCAGTACTTC. Translated, it gives CASSLGQGSYEQYF.

V and J are TRBV29-1 and TRBJ1-2; 9 bases agree with TRBD1. The germline V gene encodes CDR1 SQVTM and CDR2 ANQGSEA. This CDR3 has 13 residues. The J segment lost 5 bases and the V segment lost 6 bases, leaving 7 bases of the junction unmatched. In nucleotides, the CDR3 is TGCAGCGTGGACGACAGGGGGGAGTATGGCTACACCTTC. Encoded protein: CSVDDRGEYGYTF.

The chain uses TRBV4-2 and TRBJ2-2; 9 bases align to TRBD2. The CDR3 consists of 16 residues. The V segment lost 0 bases and the J segment 4 bases; nucleotides outside the gene matches: 3. The V gene's germline CDR1 is LGHNA and CDR2 YNFKEQ. Here the CDR3 reads CASSQDSGGATGELFF. CDR3 nucleotide sequence: TGTGCCAGCAGCCAAGATAGCGGGGGTGCCACCGGGGAGCTGTTTTTT.

The V call is TRBV29-1, the J call TRBJ2-7; D gene unclear. Germline CDR1 and CDR2: SQVTM and ANQGSEA. The CDR3 loop spans 11 amino acids. Trimming left V 5 bases short and J 5 bases short, with 10 bases between. CDR3 in DNA: TGCAGCGTTCCCGGGTACGACGAGCAGTACTTC. The encoded protein is CSVPGYDEQYF.

The chain recombines TRBV5-5 with TRBJ2-7; 9 bases map to TRBD2. CDR3 length equals 15 residues. From germline, CDR1 is SGHKS and CDR2 YYEKEE (reference sequence). V was pared by 0 bases and J by 6 bases, with 7 bases of the junction left unmatched. CDR3 residues: CASSLAASGNLEQYF. Here the CDR3 DNA reads TGTGCCAGCAGCTTGGCGGCTAGCGGGAATCTCGAGCAGTACTTC.

The chain couples TRBV7-2 to TRBJ1-3; 7 bases line up with TRBD1. Germline V gene lookup returns CDR1 SGHTA and CDR2 FQGNSA. V lost 7 bases to trimming and J lost 3 bases; unmatched junction nucleotides: 12. The CDR3 covers 16 residues. The CDR3 protein is CASTPSRDRFGNTIYF. DNA of the CDR3: TGTGCCAGCACCCCCTCGAGGGACAGATTTGGAAACACCATATATTTT.

The V call is TRBV4-3, the J call TRBJ2-7; maybe TRBD2 (6 bases). The V end lost 0 bases, the J end lost 7 bases, and 10 bases lay between the germline ends. This CDR3 has 13 amino acids. Looked up from germline, CDR1 is LGHNA and CDR2 is YSLEER. This CDR3 reads CASSQDLAGEQYF. The CDR3 nucleotides read TGCGCCAGCAGCCAAGATTTGGCGGGAGAGCAGTACTTC.

V is TRBV18 and J is TRBJ1-5, with TRBD1 matching over 10 bases. This CDR3 region has 17 residues. Germline CDR1 reads KGHSH; CDR2 reads LQKENI. The V segment lost 0 bases and the J segment 4 bases; nucleotides outside the gene matches: 6. CDR3 loop: CASSPPETGGGNQPQHF. The CDR3 DNA follows: TGTGCCAGCTCACCACCCGAGACAGGGGGCGGGAATCAGCCCCAGCATTTT.

V is TRBV2 and J is TRBJ1-1; no clear D gene. V was clipped by 6 bases and J by 0 bases, with 11 bases between them. Germline CDR1 is SNHLY and CDR2 is FYNNEI. There are 14 residues in the CDR3. For the CDR3, the DNA is TGTGCCAGCAGCTTGGTGGAGTTGAACACTGAAGCTTTCTTT. Its translation: CASSLVELNTEAFF. Based on the CDR3 plus reference TRBV2 and TRBJ1-1, the full variable domain is EPEVTQTPSHQVTQMGQEVILRCVPISNHLYFYWYRQILGQKVEFLVSFYNNEISEKSEIFDDQFSVERPDGSNFTLKIRSTKLEDSAMYFCASSLVELNTEAFFGQGTRLTVV.

The chain has TRBV4-3 and TRBJ2-1, with a possible D match to TRBD2 (9 bases). CDR3 length: 15 residues. Germline V gene data show CDR1 as LGHNA and CDR2 as YSLEER. V was shortened by 4 bases and J by 8 bases, with 18 bases between the two germline ends. CDR3 sequence reads: CASSRGTSRGHEQFF. The CDR3 DNA is TGCGCCAGCAGCCGGGGGACTAGCAGGGGGCATGAGCAGTTCTTC.